The next 22 T cell receptor beta chains were all read from a single sample in a study of immune heterogeneity within non-small cell lung tumors. Multiplex PCR with 32 V and 13 J primers amplified TCR beta CDR3. TCRdb reprocessed the multiplex PCR reads via MiXCR and lists one record per CDR3 protein. Among approximately 21,000 distinct CDR3 sequences listed, under 35% were seen once. The authors used about 610 ng of bulk tumor genomic DNA per sample as template. Several spatially distant biopsies were obtained per primary tumor intraoperatively. Their non-small cell lung cancer was newly diagnosed and untreated, and the patients underwent curative surgery. The sequencing input was lung tumor tissue. Every receptor here comes from a man aged 35 to 55 with non-small cell lung cancer.

This clonotype was recorded a few times. The chain recombines TRBV18 with TRBJ2-2; weak D call: TRBD1 (5 bases). The CDR3 covers 14 residues. In germline, CDR1 is KGHSH, CDR2 LQKENI. The V and J ends lost 4 bases and 5 bases respectively, with 11 bases between them. The CDR3 DNA sequence: TGTGCCAGCTCACAGGGGTATGAGACCGGGGAGCTGTTTTTT. Translating it yields CASSQGYETGELFF.

This clonotype came up many times. The chain links TRBV7-9 to TRBJ1-6; possible D gene TRBD1, 5 bases. Trimming stripped 4 bases from V and 9 bases from J, with 13 bases between. CDR1 SEHNR and CDR2 FQNEAQ come from the germline V gene (reference sequence). This CDR3 contains 14 residues. CDR3 nucleotide sequence: TGTGCCAGCAGCTCGACAGTCATGGGTTCACCCCTCCACTTT. The encoded protein is CASSSTVMGSPLHF.

This clonotype was observed a handful of times. This chain links TRBV15 with TRBJ1-4; D unclear. CDR3 length: 16 amino acids. Deletions cut 0 bases from V and 11 bases from J, with 19 bases between. Germline assignment: CDR1 LNHNV and CDR2 YYDKDF (reference sequence). The DNA for the CDR3 is TGTGCCACCAGCAGAGATCTCCAGCAACAAATGAGGAAACTGTTTTTT. It is translated as CATSRDLQQQMRKLFF.

This chain joins TRBV13 and TRBJ2-6; possible D gene TRBD1, 6 bases. Germline CDR1 and CDR2: PRHDT and FYEKMQ (reference sequence). The CDR3 is 17 residues long. Trimming pared 3 bases from V and 0 bases from J, leaving 12 bases between. In DNA form, the CDR3 reads TGTGCCAGCAGCTTTCAGACAGGTGTCTCTGGGGCCAACGTCCTGACTTTC. Residues: CASSFQTGVSGANVLTF.

The sample holds many counts of this clonotype. This rearrangement joins TRBV9 to TRBJ2-3; TRBD2 aligns across 7 bases. Germline values: CDR1 SGDLS, CDR2 YYNGEE. This CDR3 region has 15 residues. Trimming at V came to 0 bases and at J to 1 base, leaving 2 bases not matched to a gene. Here the CDR3 reads CASSVGGSGTDTQYF. CDR3 bases: TGTGCCAGCAGCGTAGGCGGGAGTGGCACAGATACGCAGTATTTT.

The sample holds one count of this clonotype. It may be a read error: a sequence one base away is much more abundant. The chain uses TRBV19 and TRBJ2-1, with TRBD2 identical over 8 bases. Germline V gene sequence: CDR1 LNHDA, CDR2 SQIVND (reference sequence). With 5 bases clipped from V and 13 bases from J, the junction kept 13 bases outside the gene matches. The CDR3 runs to 14 residues. The CDR3 DNA is TGTGCCAGTAGTTCCTCAGGACTAGCTAGGGATCAGTTCTTC. Protein product: CASSSSGLARDQFF.

The rearrangement joins TRBV9 to TRBJ2-3, with 7 bases aligning to TRBD2. V dropped 3 bases and J dropped 3; count of bases not matched to a gene: 16. Germline loops: CDR1 SGDLS, CDR2 YYNGEE. The CDR3 is 18 amino acids. The CDR3 nucleotides are TGTGCCAGCAGCGCCACGGTGCTAGCGGATATAGGGACAGATACGCAGTATTTT. Translating it yields CASSATVLADIGTDTQYF.

At least ten counts were recorded for this clonotype. The chain has TRBV7-3 and TRBJ1-2; 7 nucleotides align to TRBD1. CDR1 SGHTA and CDR2 FQGTGA come from the germline V gene. The J segment lost 3 bases and the V segment lost 5 bases, leaving 3 bases of the junction unmatched. The CDR3 runs 13 residues. CDR3 region: CASSPTGDYGYTF. The CDR3, as DNA: TGTGCCAGCAGCCCTACAGGGGACTATGGCTACACCTTC.

This clonotype was seen at least ten times. The CDR3 DNA sequence: TGCGCCAGCAGCCCCGGACAGTCCGGGGCCAACGTCCTGACTTTC. Protein: CASSPGQSGANVLTF. The chain uses TRBV5-1 and TRBJ2-6; D might be TRBD1 (6 bases). Deletions cut 4 bases from V and 4 bases from J, with 12 bases between. CDR1 and CDR2 from the germline V gene are SGHRS and YFSETQ. The CDR3 sequence is 15 residues long.

This clonotype was seen many times. The gene calls are TRBV30 and TRBJ2-2; 10 bases agree with TRBD2. There are 15 residues in the CDR3. CDR1 and CDR2 from the germline V gene are GTSNPN and SVGIG (reference sequence). Trimming removed 3 bases from V and 3 bases from J; junction bases left unmatched: 4. CDR3 protein: CAWSSSGRDTGELFF. The CDR3 DNA follows: TGTGCCTGGAGCTCTAGCGGGAGAGACACCGGGGAGCTGTTTTTT. Looking up the rest from reference TRBV30 and TRBJ2-2 gives the full variable domain: SQTIHQWPATLVQPVGSPLSLECTVEGTSNPNLYWYRQAAGRGLQLLFYSVGIGQISSEVPQNLSASRPQDRQFILSSKKLLLSDSGFYLCAWSSSGRDTGELFFGEGSRLTVL.

In this sample, this clonotype turned up many times. The rearrangement joins TRBV12-3 or TRBV12-4 to TRBJ1-2; possible D gene TRBD1, 5 bases. V lost 2 bases to trimming and J lost 3 bases, with 13 bases between them. The CDR3 is 15 amino acids. This CDR3 is CASSLQGRVDYGYTF. The CDR3 bases are TGTGCCAGCAGTTTACAGGGCCGGGTGGACTATGGCTACACCTTC.

On this clonotype itself: This may be a read error: a much more frequent sequence differs by one nucleotide. This chain links TRBV9 with TRBJ2-7; 11 bases are shared with TRBD2. The CDR3 consists of 15 residues. In germline, CDR1 is SGDLS, CDR2 YYNGEE. CDR3 nucleotides: TGTACCAGCAGCACTTCCGGGACTAGCGGCTACGAGCAGTACTTC. Amino acids: CTSSTSGTSGYEQYF.

A note on this clonotype: A much more abundant neighbour one base away suggests this may be a read error. This chain links TRBV27 with TRBJ1-5; D gene uncertain. CDR1 is MNHEY, CDR2 SMNVEV, per germline (reference sequence). The CDR3 is 13 amino acids. With 2 bases removed from V and 6 bases from J, the gap between germline ends came to 8 bases. CDR3 protein: CASSLVSGQPQHF. In DNA, the CDR3 is TGTGCCAGCAGTTTAGTGAGTGGTCAGCCCCAGCATTTT.

V and J are TRBV12-3 or TRBV12-4 and TRBJ1-5, with a possible D match to TRBD1 (6 bases). CDR3 size: 13 residues. V was cut by 9 bases and J by 3 bases, with 12 bases left in between. This chain's CDR3 is CARTRTVNQPQHF. In DNA form, the CDR3 reads TGTGCCAGAACCCGGACAGTCAATCAGCCCCAGCATTTT.

By proportion, this clonotype is medium-sized. J is TRBJ1-2 and V is TRBV24-1, with 7 bases that match TRBD1. Germline lookup yields CDR1 KGHDR and CDR2 SFDVKD. V was pared by 4 bases and J by 7 bases, with 11 bases of the junction left unmatched. CDR3 length equals 15 residues. CDR3 bases: TGTGCCACCAGTGACGGGACAGCCCCCCGTCTTGGCTACACCTTC. This sequence encodes CATSDGTAPRLGYTF.

This clonotype was counted at least ten times. The chain combines TRBV20-1 with TRBJ2-7; maybe TRBD2 (6 bases). The V gene's germline CDR1 is DFQATT and CDR2 SNEGSKA (reference sequence). Trimming cost V 3 bases and J 0 bases, with 12 bases left between them. The CDR3 has 14 amino acids. For the CDR3, the DNA is TGCAGTGCTAGGAGGGACTCCGGCTCCTACGAGCAGTACTTC. Translating gives CSARRDSGSYEQYF.

At least ten counts were recorded for this clonotype. The V and J genes are TRBV10-3 and TRBJ1-6; a weak D match, TRBD1 (6 bases). Germline CDR1 ENHRY, CDR2 SYGVKD. Trimming stripped 5 bases from V and 2 bases from J, with 22 bases between. The CDR3 totals 19 residues. The CDR3: CAISKRLMDGQTYNSPLHF. The CDR3 coding sequence is TGTGCCATCAGTAAACGTTTGATGGACGGACAGACCTATAATTCACCCCTCCACTTT.

This rearrangement joins TRBV11-1 to TRBJ2-7; 11 nucleotides align to TRBD2. The CDR3 contains 16 residues. Germline V gene lookup returns CDR1 SGHAT and CDR2 FQDESV (reference sequence). The V and J ends lost 4 bases and 0 bases, in that order; junction bases with no gene match: 5. The CDR3 region has the DNA TGTGCCAGCAGCTCGCCTACTAGCGGGAGCTCCTACGAGCAGTACTTC. This encodes CASSSPTSGSSYEQYF.

This clonotype has more than one count but fewer than ten. CDR3 residues: CASRPGLAGGYNEQFF. CDR3 nucleotides: TGTGCCAGTAGGCCGGGACTAGCGGGAGGGTACAATGAGCAGTTCTTC. The chain recombines TRBV19 with TRBJ2-1, with 16 bases aligning to TRBD2. The CDR3 totals 16 residues. V was clipped by 6 bases and J by 4 bases; unmatched bases: 3. Germline CDR1 and CDR2: LNHDA and SQIVND (reference sequence).

On this clonotype: A read error may be the cause here, since a much bigger clone is one base away. The chain joins TRBV6-2 or TRBV6-3 to TRBJ1-3; 7 nucleotides line up with TRBD1. The CDR3 is made up of 16 amino acids. Per germline, CDR1 MNHEY and CDR2 SVGEGT. The CDR3 sequence: CASNYSLTGTGNTIYF. The CDR3 DNA reads as TGTGCCAGCAATTACTCGTTGACAGGGACTGGAAACACCATATATTTT.

This clonotype was counted ten times or more. This chain uses TRBV20-1 with TRBJ2-2; no reliable D call. CDR1 and CDR2 from the germline V gene are DFQATT and SNEGSKA (reference sequence). V was pared by 0 bases and J by 3 bases, with 8 bases between. This CDR3 comprises 14 residues. The CDR3 protein is CSARDVGDTGELFF. The DNA of the CDR3 is TGCAGTGCTAGAGATGTCGGCGACACCGGGGAGCTGTTTTTT.

The rearrangement joins TRBV6-1 to TRBJ1-4; tentative D call: TRBD1 (6 bases). Per germline, CDR1 MNHNS and CDR2 SASEGT. The length of the CDR3 is 14 residues. V dropped 6 bases and J dropped 0 bases, with 8 bases sitting between them. The CDR3 coding sequence is TGTGCCAGCAGCAGGACAGCAACTAATGAAAAACTGTTTTTT. Residues: CASSRTATNEKLFF.